The clone carrying this T cell receptor beta chain was recorded at least ten times. This sample was included in a study of human T cells and chemical hapten exposure. At the level of the study: Variability of per-sample TCR yields stemmed mainly from small differences in pooled library volume.

In TCRdb, the RACE reads were re-called with MiXCR into one record per CDR3 protein. The sample gives 44,000 or so distinct CDR3 sequences, roughly 3.5% of which show up once; about 6% is in the top ten. The CDR3 contains 14 residues. The ends were cut back, 1 base at V and 8 bases at J, with 12 bases in the middle. In germline, CDR1 is SEHNR, CDR2 FQNEAQ (reference sequence). Time point given: healthy volunteer bleed at 6 weeks. Sequencing started from total RNA isolated from unfractionated whole blood. This chain uses TRBV7-9 with TRBJ2-4; a possible D gene is TRBD2 (5 bases). The TCR sequence derives from a human donor in good health. Some clones in this sample may be carry-over from other donors' samples. Sequenced material: whole blood. Here the CDR3 DNA reads TGTGCCAGCAGCTTAGTAGGAGGCGAAGACATTCAGTACTTC. Residues: CASSLVGGEDIQYF.